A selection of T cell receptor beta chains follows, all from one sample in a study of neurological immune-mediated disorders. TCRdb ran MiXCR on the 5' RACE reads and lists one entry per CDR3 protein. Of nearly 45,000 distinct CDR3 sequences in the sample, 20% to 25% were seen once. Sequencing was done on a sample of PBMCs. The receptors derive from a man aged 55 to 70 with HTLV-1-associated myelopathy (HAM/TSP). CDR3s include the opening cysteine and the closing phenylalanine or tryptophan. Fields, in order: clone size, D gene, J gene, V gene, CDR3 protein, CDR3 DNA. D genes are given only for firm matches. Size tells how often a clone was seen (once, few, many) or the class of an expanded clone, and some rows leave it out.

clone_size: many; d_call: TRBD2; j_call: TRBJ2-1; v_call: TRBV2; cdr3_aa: CASSYGLAGSADEQFF; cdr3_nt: TGTGCCAGCAGCTATGGACTAGCGGGAAGTGCGGATGAGCAGTTCTTC
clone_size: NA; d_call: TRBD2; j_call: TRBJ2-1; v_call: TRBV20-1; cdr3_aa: CSASQVLAGVGCFF; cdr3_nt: TGCAGTGCTAGTCAAGTACTAGCGGGAGTTGGATGCTTCTTC
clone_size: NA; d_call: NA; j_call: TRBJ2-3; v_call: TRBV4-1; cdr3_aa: CASRQRISGSTDTQYF; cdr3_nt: TGCGCCAGCAGACAGAGGATTAGCGGCAGCACAGATACGCAGTATTTT
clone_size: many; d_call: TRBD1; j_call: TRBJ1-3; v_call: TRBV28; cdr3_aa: CASSEGQVLSGNTIYF; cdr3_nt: TGTGCCAGCAGTGAAGGACAGGTCCTCTCTGGAAACACCATATATTTT
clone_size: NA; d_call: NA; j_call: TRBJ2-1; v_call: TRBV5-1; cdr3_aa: CASSLGGSSFNEQFF; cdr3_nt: TGCGCCAGCAGCTTGGGAGGGTCAAGCTTCAATGAGCAGTTCTTC
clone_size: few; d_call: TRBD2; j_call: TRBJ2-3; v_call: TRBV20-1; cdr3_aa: CSATWTSGRAVDTQYF; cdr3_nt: TGCAGTGCTACCTGGACTAGCGGGAGGGCGGTAGATACGCAGTATTTT
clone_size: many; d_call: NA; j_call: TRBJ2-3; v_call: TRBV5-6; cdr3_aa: CASLPSGSTDTQYF; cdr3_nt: TGTGCCAGCCTCCCCAGCGGCAGCACAGATACGCAGTATTTT
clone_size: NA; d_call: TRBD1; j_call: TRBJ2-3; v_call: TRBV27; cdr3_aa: CASSLLGQGTDTQYF; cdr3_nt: TGTGCCAGCAGTTTATTGGGACAGGGTACAGATACGCAGTATTTT
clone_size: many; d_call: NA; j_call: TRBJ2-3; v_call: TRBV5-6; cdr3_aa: CASSLVGLFSTDTQYF; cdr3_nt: TGTGCCAGCAGCTTGGTCGGACTGTTTAGCACAGATACGCAGTATTTT
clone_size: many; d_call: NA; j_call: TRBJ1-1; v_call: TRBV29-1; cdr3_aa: CSTRTVNTEAFF; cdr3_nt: TGCAGCACAAGAACGGTGAACACTGAAGCTTTCTTT
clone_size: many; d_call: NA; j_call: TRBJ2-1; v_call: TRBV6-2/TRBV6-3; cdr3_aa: CASSTDFYNEQFF; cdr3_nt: TGTGCCAGCAGTACGGACTTTTACAATGAGCAGTTCTTC
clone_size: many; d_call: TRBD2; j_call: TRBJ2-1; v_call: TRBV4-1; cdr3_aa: CASSLEGLAGTASVNEQFF; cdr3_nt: TGCGCCAGCAGCCTAGAAGGGCTAGCGGGTACTGCATCCGTAAATGAGCAGTTCTTC
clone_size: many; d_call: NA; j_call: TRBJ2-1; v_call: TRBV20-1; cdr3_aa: CSARERLNEQFF; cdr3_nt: TGCAGTGCTAGAGAACGGCTCAATGAGCAGTTCTTC
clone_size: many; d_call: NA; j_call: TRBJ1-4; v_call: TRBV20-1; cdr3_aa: CSARDVRTPDEKLFF; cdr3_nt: TGCAGTGCTAGAGATGTCAGAACACCAGATGAAAAACTGTTTTTT
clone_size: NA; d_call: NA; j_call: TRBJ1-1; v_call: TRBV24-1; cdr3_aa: CATSGGGYMKSEAFF; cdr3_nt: TGTGCCACCAGTGGCGGGGGCTATATGAAGTCTGAAGCTTTCTTT
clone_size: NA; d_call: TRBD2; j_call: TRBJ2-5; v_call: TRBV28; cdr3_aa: CASSPASVAGDQETQYF; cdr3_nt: TGTGCCAGCAGTCCCGCCAGTGTCGCGGGAGACCAAGAGACCCAGTACTTC
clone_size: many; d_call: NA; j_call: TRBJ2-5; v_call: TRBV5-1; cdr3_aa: CASTDGHPGETQYF; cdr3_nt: TGCGCCAGCACTGACGGCCACCCGGGAGAGACCCAGTACTTC
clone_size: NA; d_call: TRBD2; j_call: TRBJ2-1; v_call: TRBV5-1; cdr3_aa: CASSSLGGASDEQFF; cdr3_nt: TGCGCCAGCAGCTCCCTGGGAGGGGCGTCGGATGAGCAGTTCTTC
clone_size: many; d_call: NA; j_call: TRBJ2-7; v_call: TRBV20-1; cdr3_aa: CSARRDHYEQYF; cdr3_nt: TGCAGTGCTAGACGGGACCACTACGAGCAGTACTTC
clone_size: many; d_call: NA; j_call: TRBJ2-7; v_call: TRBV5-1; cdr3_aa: CASSLSADHSYEQYF; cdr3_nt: TGCGCCAGCAGCTTGTCGGCTGACCACTCCTACGAGCAGTACTTC
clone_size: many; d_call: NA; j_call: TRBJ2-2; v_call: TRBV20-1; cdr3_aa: CSARAQRPTATGELFF; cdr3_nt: TGCAGTGCTAGAGCACAGCGGCCCACGGCCACCGGGGAGCTGTTTTTT
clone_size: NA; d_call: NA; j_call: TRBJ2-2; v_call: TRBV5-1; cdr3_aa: CASRGRGFFKTGELFF; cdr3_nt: TGCGCCAGCAGGGGGCGAGGTTTTTTTAAAACCGGGGAGCTGTTTTTT
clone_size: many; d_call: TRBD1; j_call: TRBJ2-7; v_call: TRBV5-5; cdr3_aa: CASSQEPGQIYEQYF; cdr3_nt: TGTGCCAGCAGCCAGGAGCCGGGACAGATCTACGAGCAGTACTTC
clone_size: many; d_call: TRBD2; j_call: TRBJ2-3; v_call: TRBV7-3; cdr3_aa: CASSQAAGGPSTDTQYF; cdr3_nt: TGTGCCAGCAGCCAGGCGGCGGGAGGGCCCTCTACAGATACGCAGTATTTT
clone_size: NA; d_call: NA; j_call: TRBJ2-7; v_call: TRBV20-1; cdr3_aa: CSASSLVYEQYF; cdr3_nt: TGCAGTGCTAGCTCTCTAGTCTACGAGCAGTACTTC
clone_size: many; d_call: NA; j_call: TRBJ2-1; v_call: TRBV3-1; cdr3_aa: CASSQRWTDRYNEQFF; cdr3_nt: TGTGCCAGCAGCCAACGGTGGACGGACAGATACAATGAGCAGTTCTTC